Each of the 26 T cell receptor beta chains below was sequenced from the same sample in a study of blood T cell repertoires in COVID-19. Clones were read by immunoSEQ multiplex PCR, and TCRdb kept only the in-frame ones, dropping some. The sample includes 150,000 to 200,000 clones, roughly 90% of them seen just once. Sequenced sample: peripheral blood. The source is an older woman with COVID-19, enrolled during active disease.

The V call is TRBV2, the J call TRBJ1-6; 9 nucleotides align to TRBD1. This CDR3 has 15 residues. CDR1 and CDR2 (germline): SNHLY, FYNNEI. V gave up 6 bases and J gave up 7 bases; unmatched junction bases: 7. The CDR3 sequence is CASRGQGLRNSPLHF. The CDR3 DNA reads as TGTGCCAGCAGGGGACAGGGTTTAAGAAATTCACCCCTCCACTTT.

The chain employs TRBV11-1 and TRBJ2-7; D is possibly TRBD1 (7 bases). CDR1 and CDR2 (germline): SGHAT, FQDESV (reference sequence). The CDR3 is 15 amino acids. V lost 7 bases, J lost 1 base, and 17 bases lay in between. CDR3 region: CASTPGGLPSYEQYF. CDR3 DNA: TGTGCCAGCACCCCAGGGGGACTGCCTTCCTACGAGCAGTACTTC.

Only one count was recorded for this clone. The J gene is TRBJ2-7, the V gene TRBV24-1, with 13 bases that match TRBD2. Germline values: CDR1 KGHDR, CDR2 SFDVKD. V was clipped by 0 bases and J by 9 bases; unmatched bases: 4. The CDR3 sequence is 15 residues long. The CDR3 protein is CATSDLTSGRAGQYF. CDR3 coding DNA: TGTGCCACCAGTGATTTGACTAGCGGGAGGGCCGGGCAGTACTTC.

This clone has only a few counts. The CDR3 reads CAINRGAVTEAFF. In nucleotides, the CDR3 is TGTGCCATCAATCGGGGGGCGGTCACTGAAGCTTTCTTT. The V gene is TRBV10-3, the J gene TRBJ1-1, with D tentatively TRBD1 (6 bases). Germline assignment: CDR1 ENHRY and CDR2 SYGVKD. The V gene lost 7 bases and the J gene lost 4 bases, with 13 bases spanning the gap. The CDR3 totals 13 residues.

This clone was found a few times. The CDR3 nucleotides are TGTGCCAGCAGCTTGGGTCCCAGGGCGGCCACTGAAGCTTTCTTT. It is translated as CASSLGPRAATEAFF. This chain links TRBV5-4 with TRBJ1-1; D is perhaps TRBD1 (5 bases). Germline CDR1 reads SGHNT; CDR2 reads YYREEE (reference sequence). Trimming cost V 0 bases and J 4 bases, with 13 bases left between them. The CDR3 is 15 residues long. The entire variable domain, with the rest obtained from reference TRBV5-4 and TRBJ1-1, is as follows: ETGVTQSPTHLIKTRGQQVTLRCSSQSGHNTVSWYQQALGQGPQFIFQYYREEENGRGNFPPRFSGLQFPNYSSELNVNALELDDSALYLCASSLGPRAATEAFFGQGTRLTVV.

The sample holds one count of this clone. This chain joins TRBV3-1 (or the pseudogene TRBV3-2) and TRBJ2-1; 11 bases line up with TRBD2. CDR3 length: 18 amino acids. Germline V lookup: CDR1 LGHDT, CDR2 YNNKEL (reference sequence). Trimming removed 4 bases from V and 4 bases from J; junction bases left unmatched: 12. The CDR3 is CASSRGKTSGEVYNEQFF. The DNA of the CDR3 is TGTGCCAGCAGCCGGGGGAAGACTAGCGGGGAGGTATACAATGAGCAGTTCTTC.

This chain links TRBV27 with TRBJ1-4, with TRBD1 identical over 7 bases. Germline-derived CDR1 and CDR2 are MNHEY and SMNVEV (reference sequence). Germline trimming cut 6 bases from V and 7 bases from J; bases unmatched to any gene: 8. This CDR3 is 14 amino acids long. The CDR3 protein is CASSPRGTAEKLFF. The CDR3 DNA is TGTGCCAGCAGCCCAAGGGGGACAGCTGAAAAACTGTTTTTT. Supplemented by reference TRBV27 and TRBJ1-4, the full variable domain reads EAQVTQNPRYLITVTGKKLTVTCSQNMNHEYMSWYRQDPGLGLRQIYYSMNVEVTDKGDVPEGYKVSRKEKRNFPLILESPSPNQTSLYFCASSPRGTAEKLFFGSGTQLSVL.

The gene calls are TRBV6-6 and TRBJ1-1; the D is unclear. This CDR3 spans 12 amino acids. V shed 2 bases and J shed 6 bases, with 7 bases lying between them. CDR1 is MNHNY, CDR2 SVGAGI, per germline (reference sequence). This CDR3 reads CASSYRGPEAFF. Written as DNA, the CDR3 is TGTGCCAGCAGTTACCGCGGCCCTGAAGCTTTCTTT.

The J gene is TRBJ2-7, the V gene TRBV4-3, with TRBD2 identical over 8 bases. The CDR3 sequence is 15 residues long. Germline CDR1 is LGHNA and CDR2 is YSLEER. V lost 0 bases to trimming and J lost 7 bases; unmatched junction nucleotides: 8. The CDR3 region has the DNA TGCGCCAGCAGCCAAGACGGACTAGCAGTCTATGAGCAGTACTTC. Its protein product is CASSQDGLAVYEQYF.

The V and J genes are TRBV28 and TRBJ2-1; 10 bases are a match to TRBD1. This CDR3 comprises 15 residues. From germline, CDR1 is MDHEN and CDR2 SYDVKM. J gave up 6 bases and V 3 bases, and 5 bases lay outside the gene matches. This CDR3 reads CASSLWTGGSNEQFF. As DNA, the CDR3 is TGTGCCAGCAGTTTGTGGACAGGGGGGTCCAATGAGCAGTTCTTC.

Concerning this clone itself: Other DNA variants within this sample encode the same CDR3. In nucleotides, the CDR3 is TGTGCCACCAGTCGCGGGAGCTCCTACGAGCAGTACTTC. Its translation is CATSRGSSYEQYF. This chain links TRBV24-1 with TRBJ2-7; 7 nucleotides line up with TRBD2. This CDR3 is built from 13 residues. V shed 6 bases and J 0 bases; nucleotides not matched to a gene: 1. Per the germline V gene, CDR1 is KGHDR and CDR2 is SFDVKD.

This chain uses TRBV7-3 with TRBJ2-1, with TRBD2 matching 9 bases. The V and J ends lost 5 bases and 8 bases, in that order; junction bases with no gene match: 10. The germline V gene has CDR1 SGHTA and CDR2 FQGTGA. This CDR3 contains 15 residues. DNA for the CDR3: TGTGCCAGCAGCCGGTTAGCGGGAGTTGGCCATGAGCAGTTCTTC. Translated: CASSRLAGVGHEQFF. Full variable domain (missing parts from reference TRBV7-3 and TRBJ2-1): GAGVSQTPSNKVTEKGKYVELRCDPISGHTALYWYRQSLGQGPEFLIYFQGTGAADDSGLPNDRFFAVRPEGSVSTLKIQRTERGDSAVYLCASSRLAGVGHEQFFGPGTRLTVL.

This clone was counted a single time. V is TRBV30 and J is TRBJ1-2; D call uncertain. Germline V gene lookup returns CDR1 GTSNPN and CDR2 SVGIG (reference sequence). V lost 4 bases and J lost 6, with 18 bases in between. The CDR3 covers 14 residues. The CDR3 DNA reads as TGTGCCTGGACCCAAACCGGGGTCCAGCATGGCTACACCTTC. Translating gives CAWTQTGVQHGYTF.

The chain has TRBV4-2 and TRBJ2-7, with D uncertain. Trimming took off 6 bases at V and 0 bases at J, with 15 bases between the two ends. The length of the CDR3 is 15 residues. CDR1 is LGHNA and CDR2 is YNFKEQ in the germline V gene. CDR3 DNA: TGTGCCAGCAGTCCCACCCCTAGTGGCTCCTACGAGCAGTACTTC. Translation gives CASSPTPSGSYEQYF.

The sample holds one count of this clone. This chain joins TRBV6-5 and TRBJ2-7; D might be TRBD1 (8 bases). The CDR3 runs 15 residues. Deletions cut 6 bases from V and 2 bases from J, with 17 bases between. CDR1 and CDR2 from the germline V gene are MNHEY and SVGAGI. The CDR3 DNA reads as TGTGCCAGCAGGGGGGGGACAGGCTTTACCTACGAGCAGTACTTC. Translating gives CASRGGTGFTYEQYF.

This clone was recorded once. The rearrangement joins TRBV24-1 to TRBJ1-2; TRBD1 aligns across 9 bases. The CDR3 covers 18 residues. Germline V gives CDR1 KGHDR, CDR2 SFDVKD. The trim removed 0 bases at V and 2 bases at J, leaving 9 bases unmatched. As DNA, the CDR3 is TGTGCCACCAGTGATTTGCCCGGGACAGGGAGCTCGAACTATGGCTACACCTTC. It is translated as CATSDLPGTGSSNYGYTF.

The rearrangement links TRBV10-3 to TRBJ1-4; the D gene is possibly TRBD1 (6 bases). This CDR3 spans 13 amino acids. The V gene's germline CDR1 is ENHRY and CDR2 SYGVKD. The ends were cut back, 4 bases at V and 6 bases at J, with 9 bases in the middle. Written as DNA, the CDR3 is TGTGCCATCAGTGTCAGGGGATATGAAAAACTGTTTTTT. Its protein is CAISVRGYEKLFF.

The genes are TRBV9 and TRBJ2-2; 8 bases map to TRBD1. The CDR3 length is 15 residues. V shed 0 bases, J shed 6 bases, and the junction held 4 bases outside the gene matches. Germline CDR1 is SGDLS and CDR2 is YYNGEE. This chain's CDR3 is CASSVGQGAAGELFF. DNA for the CDR3: TGTGCCAGCAGCGTAGGGCAGGGGGCGGCCGGGGAGCTGTTTTTT.

The V and J genes are TRBV5-1 and TRBJ1-2; no clear D. V lost 4 bases and J 6 bases, leaving 16 bases between the germline ends. From germline, CDR1 is SGHRS and CDR2 YFSETQ. This CDR3 comprises 14 residues. CDR3 nucleotides: TGCGCCAGCAGCCTGGGTGGAGCAGTGGATGGCTACACCTTC. Amino acid sequence: CASSLGGAVDGYTF.

As DNA, the CDR3 is TGTGCCACCAGTGAGGGGGCGGGTAAAAACATTCAGTACTTC. Its protein product is CATSEGAGKNIQYF. V gene TRBV24-1 combines with J gene TRBJ2-4; tentatively, D is TRBD1 (6 bases). The ends were cut back, 4 bases at V and 4 bases at J, with 10 bases in the middle. Germline values: CDR1 KGHDR, CDR2 SFDVKD. The CDR3 runs to 14 residues.

This rearrangement joins TRBV3-1 (or the pseudogene TRBV3-2) to TRBJ2-7; 7 bases are shared with TRBD2. The CDR3 spans 16 residues. Germline CDR1 and CDR2: LGHDT and YNNKEL (reference sequence). V trimming: 1 base; J trimming: 4 bases; junction bases outside the gene matches: 10. CDR3 sequence (DNA): TGTGCCAGCAGCCAAGGAAGGGCGGGAGATTTGTACGAGCAGTACTTC. This encodes CASSQGRAGDLYEQYF.

The chain combines TRBV5-1 with TRBJ2-7, with 8 bases aligning to TRBD2. Germline CDR1 and CDR2: SGHRS and YFSETQ. With V trimmed by 4 bases and J by 3 bases, 3 bases remained unmatched. The CDR3 runs to 13 residues. CDR3 nucleotides: TGCGCCAGCAGCCCCGGGGGGGGCTACGAGCAGTACTTC. This gives the protein CASSPGGGYEQYF.

This chain links TRBV7-8 with TRBJ2-1; 9 positions match TRBD2. Germline CDR1 SGHVS, CDR2 FQNEAQ. The CDR3 consists of 17 residues. V shed 1 base and J 9 bases; nucleotides not matched to a gene: 13. CDR3 nucleotide sequence: TGTGCCAGCAGCTTAGAGGTGGGCCTAGCGGGGTGGGGTGAGCAGTTCTTC. As protein: CASSLEVGLAGWGEQFF.

A note on this clone: Other DNA sequences from this sample encode an identical CDR3 as well. The chain combines TRBV11-2 with TRBJ1-5; D gene uncertain. Per the germline V gene, CDR1 is SGHAT and CDR2 is FQNNGV. The CDR3 has 15 amino acids. Trimming stripped 4 bases from V and 0 bases from J, with 10 bases between. DNA of the CDR3: TGTGCCAGCAGCTCAACAGTGTATAGCAATCAGCCCCAGCATTTT. Translated, it gives CASSSTVYSNQPQHF.

The chain couples TRBV3-1 (or the pseudogene TRBV3-2) to TRBJ1-2; D may be TRBD1 (6 bases). V lost 4 bases to trimming and J lost 6 bases, with 12 bases between them. CDR3 size: 13 residues. Germline V gene lookup returns CDR1 LGHDT and CDR2 YNNKEL (reference sequence). In nucleotides, the CDR3 is TGTGCCAGCAGCCCTGACAGGAATCATGGCTACACCTTC. It is translated as CASSPDRNHGYTF.

The chain uses TRBV6-5 and TRBJ1-3; 7 positions match TRBD1. CDR3 length: 15 residues. The V and J ends lost 2 bases and 4 bases, in that order; junction bases with no gene match: 5. In germline, CDR1 is MNHEY, CDR2 SVGAGI. The CDR3 coding sequence is TGTGCCAGCAGTTACCCGACAGGGTTCGGAAACACCATATATTTT. Its translation is CASSYPTGFGNTIYF.